In its sample, the clone carrying this TCR beta chain was seen a few times. The method was immunoSEQ multiplex PCR; TCRdb's version includes in-frame clones alone and lacks a portion of them. This sample has about 1,400 clones, with about four fifths found just once. This record comes from a study of chemoradiotherapy in HPV16-positive cancers. Germline V lookup: CDR1 SEHNR, CDR2 FQNEAQ (reference sequence). The CDR3 runs to 14 residues. After removal of 1 base from V and 6 bases from J, the junction contained 4 bases not matched to a gene. This TCR came from a human donor with HPV-associated anogenital cancer. The chain combines TRBV7-9 with TRBJ2-7; 9 positions match TRBD2. Sequencing was performed on tumor tissue, taken from a patient who underwent chemoradiotherapy. The CDR3 nucleotides read TGTGCCAGCAGCTTAGTTGCTAGCGGGGTCGAGCAGTACTTC. It translates to CASSLVASGVEQYF.